The rows below give T cell receptor beta chains drawn from one sample of a study of shared clonotypes between healthy human individuals. Produced via immunoSEQ multiplex PCR; TCRdb's table is partial and in-frame only. The repertoire includes 90,000 to 100,000 clones, more than 45% of them detected once, and about 15% sits in the top ten. The sequencing sample was made of PBMCs. The receptors originated from a woman aged 40 to 55 in good health. Some clones in this sample may be carry-over from other donors' samples. Both conserved end residues are part of each CDR3. D genes are given only for firm matches. Clone size, where shown, is once, few, many, or a class for clones that have expanded.

cdr3_aa cdr3_nt clone_size j_call v_call d_call
CASSAPGPLNQPQHF TGTGCCAGCAGTGCCCCCGGTCCCCTGAATCAGCCCCAGCATTTT . TRBJ1-5 TRBV2 .
CASRWTGGYGYTF TGTGCCAGCAGATGGACAGGGGGCTATGGCTACACCTTC few TRBJ1-2 TRBV2 TRBD1
CAWSAQRTSGSTGELFF TGTGCCTGGAGCGCCCAACGGACTAGCGGGAGTACCGGGGAGCTGTTTTTT . TRBJ2-2 TRBV30 TRBD2
CASSMTLNTEAFF TGTGCCAGTAGTATGACGTTGAACACTGAAGCTTTCTTT . TRBJ1-1 TRBV19 .
CASSVASNYGYTF TGTGCCAGCAGCGTGGCGTCTAACTATGGCTACACCTTC many TRBJ1-2 TRBV5-6 .
CARIRLADDYEQYF TGTGCCAGGATCCGACTAGCGGACGACTACGAGCAGTACTTC . TRBJ2-7 TRBV21-1 .
CASRGAYSETQYF TGTGCCAGCAGGGGGGCCTACTCGGAGACCCAGTACTTC . TRBJ2-5 TRBV25-1 .
CASSPEDSGGAFF TGTGCCAGCTCACCGGAAGACAGCGGCGGAGCTTTCTTT . TRBJ1-1 TRBV18 .
CAISEGGPGTDTQYF TGTGCCATCAGTGAGGGGGGCCCCGGCACAGATACGCAGTATTTT . TRBJ2-3 TRBV10-3 .
CASSHTAMPYGYTF TGCGCCAGCAGTCACACAGCAATGCCCTATGGCTACACCTTC . TRBJ1-2 TRBV23-1 .
CASSLLAGSLNTEAFF TGTGCCAGCAGCCTCTTGGCAGGAAGCTTGAACACTGAAGCTTTCTTT . TRBJ1-1 TRBV7-2 .
CASSLDVAFF TGTGCCAGCAGCTTGGACGTGGCTTTCTTT . TRBJ1-1 TRBV7-9 .
CASSLPRGPVGNIQYF TGCGCCAGCAGCTTGCCCCGGGGACCCGTGGGGAACATTCAGTACTTC . TRBJ2-4 TRBV5-1 .
CASRPDRDYGYTF TGTGCCAGCAGACCCGACAGGGACTATGGCTACACCTTC . TRBJ1-2 TRBV6-6 TRBD1
CASSQDSGQGAGEQYF TGCGCCAGCAGCCAAGATTCGGGACAGGGGGCCGGCGAGCAGTACTTC . TRBJ2-7 TRBV4-1 TRBD1
CAWSAGRETQYF TGTGCCTGGAGCGCGGGAAGAGAGACCCAGTACTTC . TRBJ2-5 TRBV30 .
CASGHSWGVDMEKLFF TGTGCCAGCGGCCACTCGTGGGGGGTGGATATGGAAAAACTGTTTTTT . TRBJ1-4 TRBV9 .
CASSPDRVSHYNEQFF TGTGCCAGCAGCCCGGACAGGGTTTCCCACTATAATGAGCAGTTCTTC many TRBJ2-1 TRBV7-8 TRBD1
CATSEAGTGAYGYTF TGTGCCACCAGCGAGGCAGGGACAGGGGCCTATGGCTACACCTTC . TRBJ1-2 TRBV15 TRBD1
CASSETGTNYGYTF TGTGCCAGCAGTGAGACAGGGACTAACTATGGCTACACCTTC many TRBJ1-2 TRBV25-1 TRBD1
CASSSTGTPHGGQYF TGTGCCAGCAGCTCCACCGGGACCCCCCACGGGGGGCAGTACTTC few TRBJ2-7 TRBV7-9 .
CASSLVSGQGADGQFF TGCGCCAGCAGCTTGGTCAGTGGACAGGGGGCAGATGGGCAGTTCTTC . TRBJ2-1 TRBV5-1 TRBD1
CASSSGGSGILNEQFF TGTGCCAGCAGCTCGGGGGGTAGCGGGATCCTCAATGAGCAGTTCTTC few TRBJ2-1 TRBV5-4 TRBD2
CSVSSANHEQYF TGCAGCGTCTCCTCGGCAAACCACGAGCAGTACTTC . TRBJ2-7 TRBV29-1 .
CASSREITGFTDTQYF TGTGCCAGCAGCCGGGAGATCACAGGGTTCACAGATACGCAGTATTTT many TRBJ2-3 TRBV5-4 .
CASSPGGSEGNEQFF TGTGCCAGCAGCCCTGGCGGAAGCGAGGGCAATGAGCAGTTCTTC many TRBJ2-1 TRBV11-3 .
CASSMTGGGYEQYF TGCGCCAGCAGCATGACAGGGGGCGGTTACGAGCAGTACTTC once TRBJ2-7 TRBV5-1 TRBD1
CASSHVHVDSGANVLTF TGTGCCAGCAGCCATGTACACGTAGACTCTGGGGCCAACGTCCTGACTTTC once TRBJ2-6 TRBV4-2 .
CARSTGSPLHF TGTGCCAGGTCGACAGGTTCACCCCTCCACTTT few TRBJ1-6 TRBV7-2 .
CASSPPGGEGGTGELFF TGCGCCAGCAGCCCCCCGGGGGGGGAGGGCGGCACCGGGGAGCTGTTTTTT . TRBJ2-2 TRBV4-1 TRBD2
CARDMGFAYNEQFF TGTGCCAGGGACATGGGGTTCGCCTACAATGAGCAGTTCTTC . TRBJ2-1 TRBV19 .
CASSLDRQETQYF TGTGCCAGCAGCTTAGACCGCCAGGAGACCCAGTACTTC . TRBJ2-5 TRBV7-7 .
CASTPDRASGELFF TGTGCCAGCACCCCGGACAGGGCCAGCGGGGAGCTGTTTTTT many TRBJ2-2 TRBV6-5 TRBD1
CATSRDAFQTQYF TGTGCCACCAGCAGAGATGCCTTTCAGACCCAGTACTTC . TRBJ2-5 TRBV15 .
CASSDTYSPLHF TGTGCCAGCAGTGATACTTATTCACCCCTCCACTTT few TRBJ1-6 TRBV6-5 .
CASNIHPHSGRVGNEQFF TGTGCCAGCAACATTCACCCCCATAGCGGGAGAGTGGGCAATGAGCAGTTCTTC . TRBJ2-1 TRBV7-9 TRBD2
CASSLGSAAGTLQEYF TGTGCCAGCAGCTTAGGATCTGCGGCGGGAACCCTGCAGGAGTACTTC . TRBJ2-5 TRBV7-2 .
CAWSDGLAGGGNEQFF TGTGCCTGGAGTGACGGTCTAGCGGGAGGTGGCAATGAGCAGTTCTTC many TRBJ2-1 TRBV30 TRBD2
CASSATRRGELFF TGTGCCAGCAGCGCGACTCGGCGCGGGGAGCTGTTTTTT . TRBJ2-2 TRBV13 .
CSVVTGPGYTF TGCAGCGTTGTTACAGGGCCGGGCTACACCTTC . TRBJ1-2 TRBV29-1 .
CASSRMNYEQYF TGTGCCAGCTCACGGATGAACTACGAGCAGTACTTC . TRBJ2-7 TRBV18 .
CASSVDEGQPQHF TGTGCCAGCAGCGTAGATGAGGGTCAGCCCCAGCATTTT many TRBJ1-5 TRBV9 .
CASSLSVTQYF TGTGCCAGCAGCTTATCGGTGACCCAGTACTTC . TRBJ2-5 TRBV11-2 .
CASSVLQGARNEQYF TGCGCCAGCAGCGTACTACAGGGGGCAAGGAACGAGCAGTACTTC . TRBJ2-7 TRBV5-1 TRBD1
CAISESSASEQFF TGTGCCATCAGTGAGAGTTCCGCTAGTGAGCAGTTCTTC few TRBJ2-1 TRBV10-3 .